Following are 13 T cell receptor beta chains from one sample sequenced in a study of graft-versus-host responses after intestinal transplantation. Their cognate antigens are unknown. Profiling relied on immunoSEQ multiplex PCR, and the TCRdb table lists in-frame clones only, not all of them. The repertoire holds 85,000 to 130,000 clones, with more than 75% as singletons. This specimen was unstimulated CD4+ T cells sorted from spleen or lymph node cells, taken before intestinal transplant. The receptors come from a human donor who received an intestinal transplant.

The chain employs TRBV27 and TRBJ2-6; possibly TRBD1 for D (5 bases). The ends were cut back, 10 bases at V and 0 bases at J, with 13 bases in the middle. The CDR3 is 15 amino acids. Germline CDR1 MNHEY, CDR2 SMNVEV (reference sequence). The CDR3 spells CATRALGSGANVLTF. As DNA, the CDR3 is TGTGCCACCAGGGCGCTCGGCTCTGGGGCCAACGTCCTGACTTTC.

The rearrangement links TRBV9 to TRBJ2-1; 8 positions match TRBD2. CDR1 and CDR2 (germline): SGDLS, YYNGEE. The CDR3 has 15 residues. The J segment lost 4 bases and the V segment lost 0 bases, leaving 3 bases of the junction unmatched. DNA of the CDR3: TGTGCCAGCAGCGTAGCGGGGGGGCTTTACAATGAGCAGTTCTTC. Amino acids: CASSVAGGLYNEQFF.

The rearrangement uses TRBV27 and TRBJ1-5; TRBD1 might be the D (6 bases). Germline V gene lookup returns CDR1 MNHEY and CDR2 SMNVEV (reference sequence). This CDR3 contains 14 residues. V lost 3 bases and J lost 3, with 9 bases in between. This CDR3 is CASSFQGLNQPQHF. The CDR3 DNA sequence: TGTGCCAGCAGTTTCCAGGGGCTCAATCAGCCCCAGCATTTT.

This clone showed up just a few times. V usage is TRBV10-3 and J usage is TRBJ1-6; the match to TRBD1 covers 9 bases. This CDR3 is 15 amino acids long. The junction had 11 bases not matched to a gene; V was cut back by 10 bases and J by 7 bases. Germline values: CDR1 ENHRY, CDR2 SYGVKD. DNA for the CDR3: TGTGCCACCAGGGGGCGGGACAGGGTCAATTCACCCCTCCACTTT. This encodes CATRGRDRVNSPLHF.

The chain links TRBV11-1 to TRBJ2-5; no clear D gene. Germline CDR1 SGHAT, CDR2 FQDESV (reference sequence). V was pared by 0 bases and J by 5 bases, with 4 bases between. This CDR3 contains 12 residues. This CDR3 reads CASSLALETQYF. CDR3 sequence (DNA): TGTGCCAGCAGCTTAGCGTTGGAGACCCAGTACTTC.

This clone is a singleton in its sample. V usage is TRBV14 and J usage is TRBJ2-7, with TRBD2 matching over 7 bases. Germline trimming cut 2 bases from V and 4 bases from J; bases unmatched to any gene: 5. Per the germline V gene, CDR1 is SGHDN and CDR2 is FVKESK. CDR3 size: 14 residues. In nucleotides, the CDR3 is TGTGCCAGCAGCCAAAATATGGGGGGGTACGAGCAGTACTTC. It codes for CASSQNMGGYEQYF.

This clone has more than one count but fewer than ten. V is TRBV14 and J is TRBJ2-1; 10 positions agree with TRBD2. The CDR3 has 20 amino acids. Trimming cost V 0 bases and J 4 bases; bases outside gene matches: 15. Germline-derived CDR1 and CDR2 are SGHDN and FVKESK. CDR3 coding DNA: TGTGCCAGCAGCCAAGAAAAGCGGGGGGGCTTTTTCGGGTTTTACAATGAGCAGTTCTTC. Amino acids: CASSQEKRGGFFGFYNEQFF.

The chain has TRBV4-1 and TRBJ1-2; D gene uncertain. Trimming removed 1 base at V and 0 bases at J, with 6 bases between. The CDR3 runs 14 residues. The germline V gene has CDR1 MGHRA and CDR2 YSYEKL. CDR3 residues: CASSQVATNYGYTF. The CDR3, as DNA: TGCGCCAGCAGCCAAGTAGCGACTAACTATGGCTACACCTTC.

The rearrangement uses TRBV5-1 and TRBJ2-2; no firm D call. CDR1 and CDR2 (germline): SGHRS, YFSETQ. Trimming cost V 1 base and J 5 bases, with 6 bases left between them. This CDR3 is 13 amino acids long. CDR3 sequence: CASSLPGTGELFF. CDR3 bases: TGCGCCAGCAGCTTGCCTGGGACCGGGGAGCTGTTTTTT. The full variable domain, rest sourced from reference TRBV5-1 and TRBJ2-2, is KAGVTQTPRYLIKTRGQQVTLSCSPISGHRSVSWYQQTPGQGLQFLFEYFSETQRNKGNFPGRFSGRQFSNSRSEMNVSTLELGDSALYLCASSLPGTGELFFGEGSRLTVL.

The chain combines TRBV30 with TRBJ1-1; D uncertain. The CDR3 runs 13 residues. Per the germline V gene, CDR1 is GTSNPN and CDR2 is SVGIG (reference sequence). Trimming shortened V by 5 bases and J by 1 base, and 11 bases separated the two germline ends. CDR3 bases: TGTGCCTGGGAGTGGACCTGGAACACTGAAGCTTTCTTT. It yields the protein CAWEWTWNTEAFF.

This clone was recorded only once. Other DNA sequences within the sample encode an identical CDR3. In DNA form, the CDR3 reads TGTGCCAGCAGGCGACTAGCGGGAGTGGAGACCCAGTACTTC. Encoded protein: CASRRLAGVETQYF. The rearrangement joins TRBV2 to TRBJ2-5, with TRBD2 matching over 12 bases. Per germline, CDR1 SNHLY and CDR2 FYNNEI. CDR3 length: 14 amino acids. The V segment lost 6 bases and the J segment 5 bases; nucleotides outside the gene matches: 4. The entire variable domain, with the rest obtained from reference TRBV2 and TRBJ2-5, is as follows: EPEVTQTPSHQVTQMGQEVILRCVPISNHLYFYWYRQILGQKVEFLVSFYNNEISEKSEIFDDQFSVERPDGSNFTLKIRSTKLEDSAMYFCASRRLAGVETQYFGPGTRLLVL.

The chain uses TRBV19 and TRBJ1-1; D is uncertain. V was shortened by 3 bases and J by 11 bases, with 19 bases between the two germline ends. The CDR3 is 14 amino acids. Germline V gene data show CDR1 as LNHDA and CDR2 as SQIVND (reference sequence). CDR3 residues: CASSIPAGSTWAFF. The CDR3 nucleotides read TGTGCCAGTAGTATTCCGGCGGGCTCGACGTGGGCTTTCTTT.

V is TRBV5-4 and J is TRBJ2-5, with TRBD1 matching over 7 bases. Germline CDR1 SGHNT, CDR2 YYREEE (reference sequence). The CDR3 length is 15 residues. V shed 1 base and J 0 bases; nucleotides not matched to a gene: 3. CDR3 in amino acids: CASSLPGTDQETQYF. CDR3 bases: TGTGCCAGCAGCTTGCCAGGGACAGACCAAGAGACCCAGTACTTC.